The 18 T cell receptor beta chains presented below share a single source sample, sequenced in a study of shared clonotypes between healthy human individuals. Profiled with immunoSEQ multiplex PCR; TCRdb holds only in-frame clones, not every one. Seen here are some 2,100,000 clones, about 94% observed once, and the top ten hold about 0.13%. Material: naive CD4+ T cells sorted from blood. The subset denotes: CD45RA+ positively selected. These receptors originate from a man between 18 and 35 years old in good health.

The chain employs TRBV7-8 and TRBJ1-1; D is unresolved. The length of the CDR3 is 15 residues. The V end lost 4 bases, the J end lost 0 bases, and 12 bases lay between the germline ends. Germline CDR1 reads SGHVS; CDR2 reads FQNEAQ. The CDR3 region has the DNA TGTGCCAGCAGCTACGAAGGGTCTCTGAACACTGAAGCTTTCTTT. It codes for CASSYEGSLNTEAFF.

The chain combines TRBV12-5 with TRBJ1-1, with D hard to call. Trimming left V 1 base short and J 6 bases short, with 9 bases between. CDR1 is LGHNT, CDR2 FRNRAP, per germline. The CDR3 runs 13 residues. The CDR3 here is CASGLDPAAEAFF. In DNA, the CDR3 is TGTGCTAGTGGTTTGGACCCGGCGGCTGAAGCTTTCTTT.

The rearrangement uses TRBV28 and TRBJ1-5, with D possibly being TRBD1 (5 bases). V lost 3 bases and J 0 bases, leaving 21 bases between the germline ends. The germline V gene encodes CDR1 MDHEN and CDR2 SYDVKM. The CDR3 runs to 19 residues. CDR3: CASSFPGPRTPYSNQPQHF. In DNA form, the CDR3 reads TGTGCCAGCAGTTTTCCGGGACCGAGAACTCCTTATAGCAATCAGCCCCAGCATTTT.

DNA of the CDR3: TGTGCCAGCAGTCAACGACAGGGGTCAATGAACACTGAAGCTTTCTTT. This gives the protein CASSQRQGSMNTEAFF. The rearrangement joins TRBV2 to TRBJ1-1; 8 bases line up with TRBD1. V lost 5 bases to trimming and J lost 0 bases; unmatched junction nucleotides: 8. The CDR3 extends over 16 amino acids. Germline CDR1 and CDR2: SNHLY and FYNNEI.

This sequence joins TRBV28 and TRBJ2-6; D is perhaps TRBD2 (5 bases). The CDR3 has 16 amino acids. The V gene lost 5 bases and the J gene lost 4 bases, with 15 bases spanning the gap. Per the germline V gene, CDR1 is MDHEN and CDR2 is SYDVKM. CDR3 coding DNA: TGTGCCAGCAGTCCCCACGGGGTTAAGGGGGCCAACGTCCTGACTTTC. It codes for CASSPHGVKGANVLTF.

J is TRBJ2-5 and V is TRBV18; 10 bases are shared with TRBD2. This CDR3 has 17 residues. Germline V CDR1 and CDR2: KGHSH, LQKENI. V was pared by 0 bases and J by 5 bases, with 9 bases of the junction left unmatched. The CDR3 region has the DNA TGTGCCAGCTCACCACCGCTCCTAGCGGGGGCCGGGGAGACCCAGTACTTC. It translates to CASSPPLLAGAGETQYF.

This sequence joins TRBV4-1 and TRBJ1-6; D is unclear. The CDR3 contains 16 residues. The germline V gene has CDR1 MGHRA and CDR2 YSYEKL. V gave up 0 bases and J gave up 6 bases, with 12 bases separating them. The CDR3 nucleotides are TGCGCCAGCAGCCAAGATTGGTCCCTAGTTAATTCACCCCTCCACTTT. Translation: CASSQDWSLVNSPLHF.

The chain joins TRBV28 to TRBJ1-6; D not resolved. CDR1 is MDHEN, CDR2 SYDVKM, per germline. The CDR3 covers 11 residues. V dropped 3 bases and J dropped 13 bases, with 7 bases sitting between them. The CDR3 DNA follows: TGTGCCAGCAGTTTCCCGGGTCCCCTCCACTTT. It codes for CASSFPGPLHF.

V gene TRBV27 combines with J gene TRBJ1-5; TRBD1 aligns across 7 bases. J was trimmed by 2 bases and V by 6 bases; bases with no gene match: 10. Germline CDR1 reads MNHEY; CDR2 reads SMNVEV (reference sequence). This CDR3 has 16 amino acids. CDR3 loop: CASSLGTELGNQPQHF. In nucleotides, the CDR3 is TGTGCCAGCAGCCTAGGGACAGAATTGGGCAATCAGCCCCAGCATTTT.

The chain links TRBV27 to TRBJ2-7; 9 bases fit TRBD2. This CDR3 contains 13 residues. Germline V gene data show CDR1 as MNHEY and CDR2 as SMNVEV (reference sequence). Trimming removed 8 bases from V and 1 base from J; junction bases left unmatched: 3. The CDR3 DNA reads as TGTGCCAGCGGGACTAGCACATCCTACGAGCAGTACTTC. Protein product: CASGTSTSYEQYF.

Comment on this clone: Other DNA sequences of this sample code for an identical CDR3. The CDR3 region is CASSQELAGAYEQYF. For the CDR3, the DNA is TGTGCCAGCAGCCAAGAGTTAGCGGGAGCCTACGAGCAGTACTTC. V gene TRBV4-2 combines with J gene TRBJ2-7; the match to TRBD2 covers 9 bases. Germline V gene lookup returns CDR1 LGHNA and CDR2 YNFKEQ. The length of the CDR3 is 15 residues. Germline trimming cut 0 bases from V and 2 bases from J; bases unmatched to any gene: 2.

The chain employs TRBV5-8 and TRBJ2-7; D gene uncertain. There are 18 residues in the CDR3. The germline gives CDR1 SGHTS, CDR2 YDEGEE. V lost 4 bases and J lost 0, with 23 bases in between. The CDR3 is CASSENGPRTTASYEQYF. DNA for the CDR3: TGTGCCAGCAGCGAGAATGGTCCCAGGACGACGGCCTCCTACGAGCAGTACTTC.

The rearrangement links TRBV6-1 to TRBJ1-4, with 9 positions matching TRBD1. The junction had 5 bases not matched to a gene; V was cut back by 4 bases and J by 5 bases. Looked up from germline, CDR1 is MNHNS and CDR2 is SASEGT. The CDR3 sequence is 15 residues long. Here the CDR3 reads CASSGPGTGNEKLFF. CDR3 bases: TGTGCCAGCAGTGGCCCCGGGACAGGGAATGAAAAACTGTTTTTT.

This clone was observed once. The rearrangement links TRBV30 to TRBJ2-4, with D possibly TRBD1 on 6 matching bases. Germline V CDR1 and CDR2: GTSNPN, SVGIG (reference sequence). V was cut by 7 bases and J by 1 base, with 8 bases left in between. The CDR3 sequence is 12 residues long. The CDR3 DNA sequence: TGTGCCTCGAGGGGGGCCAAAAACATTCAGTACTTC. Translated: CASRGAKNIQYF.

Remarks on this clone: The sample contains more than one DNA sequence encoding this CDR3. The gene calls are TRBV10-3 and TRBJ1-5, with D perhaps matching TRBD1 (5 bases). CDR1 is ENHRY, CDR2 SYGVKD, per germline. Trimming shortened V by 7 bases and J by 4 bases, and 11 bases separated the two germline ends. The CDR3 consists of 13 residues. In DNA form, the CDR3 reads TGTGCCATCACGCAGGGCCTAAATCAGCCCCAGCATTTT. This codes for CAITQGLNQPQHF.

V is TRBV4-1 and J is TRBJ2-2, with TRBD2 matching 12 bases. J lost 4 bases, V lost 1 base, and 4 bases had no gene match. The CDR3 spans 17 residues. The germline V gene encodes CDR1 MGHRA and CDR2 YSYEKL. The CDR3, as DNA: TGCGCCAGCAGCCAAGGACTAGCGGGGGTGGGCACCGGGGAGCTGTTTTTT. Amino acids: CASSQGLAGVGTGELFF.

The chain links TRBV5-1 to TRBJ1-6; D remains ambiguous. The CDR3 runs 15 residues. Germline CDR1 reads SGHRS; CDR2 reads YFSETQ. Trimming shortened V by 4 bases and J by 5 bases, and 13 bases separated the two germline ends. The CDR3 coding sequence is TGCGCCAGCAGCACCTCAGGTTCAAATAATTCACCCCTCCACTTT. Protein product: CASSTSGSNNSPLHF.

The chain recombines TRBV6-5 with TRBJ1-2, with D perhaps TRBD1 (6 bases). Germline assignment: CDR1 MNHEY and CDR2 SVGAGI. The CDR3 contains 14 residues. Trimming took off 0 bases at V and 7 bases at J, with 12 bases between the two ends. The CDR3 coding sequence is TGTGCCAGCAGTTACTCCCAGGGGTTGGGTGGCTACACCTTC. The encoded protein is CASSYSQGLGGYTF.